Sequencing of this T cell receptor beta chain was carried out in a study of beta chain features in type 1 diabetes. Study-wide results and limits: Within each of all four CD4+ subsets, Type 1 diabetes patients had TCRB CDR3s that were moderately but significantly shorter.

Each of the CD4+ naive, central memory, regulatory and stem cell-like memory populations was sorted via CD45RO/CCR7/CD25/CD127/CD95/CD27. All of the isolated RNA was reverse transcribed, so expressed TCRB transcripts were sequenced. Sequencing was performed with immunoSEQ multiplex PCR; in TCRdb, only in-frame clones are kept and a portion is missing. This table holds 150,000 to 200,000 clones, roughly 65% found once. This clone was counted a few times. What it binds is not known. Sequencing used naive CD4+ T cells from blood. This receptor was identified in a man aged 25-45 years with type 1 diabetes.

CDR3 in DNA: TGTGCCAGCAGTTACCACAGGGAGCAGTTCTTC. This translates into CASSYHREQFF. The rearrangement joins TRBV2 to TRBJ2-1, with D tentatively TRBD1 (5 bases). Germline-derived CDR1 and CDR2 are SNHLY and FYNNEI. With 5 bases removed from V and 10 bases from J, the gap between germline ends came to 9 bases. The CDR3 sequence is 11 residues long.